A selection of T cell receptor beta chains follows, all from one sample in a study of T cells in Graves' hyperthyroidism and ophthalmopathy. TCRdb re-analysed the multiplex PCR reads in MiXCR, keeping a single row per CDR3 protein. This sample has 50,000 to 60,000 distinct CDR3 sequences, with just under 50% found just once. The specimen sequenced was blood. The receptors originated from a woman aged 30 to 39 with Graves' ophthalmopathy. Each CDR3 is given with its conserved first and last residue. Each record gives: V gene, J gene, CDR3 protein.

v_gene: TRBV20-1
j_gene: TRBJ2-2
CDR3aa: CSARQGAVGGPGELFF

v_gene: TRBV11-2
j_gene: TRBJ1-2
CDR3aa: CASSLAAGYGYTF

v_gene: TRBV20-1
j_gene: TRBJ2-7
CDR3aa: CSARERDSYKEQYF

v_gene: TRBV28
j_gene: TRBJ1-2
CDR3aa: CASSSTSGDYGYTF

v_gene: TRBV11-2
j_gene: TRBJ1-4
CDR3aa: CASSEDINEKLFF

v_gene: TRBV5-1
j_gene: TRBJ1-4
CDR3aa: CASSVRDRGNEKLFF

v_gene: TRBV6-6
j_gene: TRBJ1-5
CDR3aa: CASSQKDQPQHF

v_gene: TRBV25-1
j_gene: TRBJ2-5
CDR3aa: CGSRSKLGTEETQYF

v_gene: TRBV19
j_gene: NA
CDR3aa: CASSMLLYKEQFF

v_gene: TRBV11-2
j_gene: TRBJ1-2
CDR3aa: CASSFLSTVNYGYTF

v_gene: TRBV5-1
j_gene: TRBJ2-3
CDR3aa: CASSLGLAASTDTQYF

v_gene: TRBV3-1
j_gene: TRBJ1-6
CDR3aa: CASSQAVGSKGSPLHF

v_gene: TRBV7-3
j_gene: TRBJ2-7
CDR3aa: CASSSGTREQYF

v_gene: TRBV20-1
j_gene: TRBJ2-3
CDR3aa: CSATLLVADTQYF

v_gene: TRBV5-1
j_gene: TRBJ2-2
CDR3aa: CASSLDRGVGELFF

v_gene: TRBV7-2
j_gene: TRBJ1-5
CDR3aa: CASSLSGGFSNQPQHF

v_gene: TRBV19
j_gene: TRBJ1-1
CDR3aa: CASSTGERRTEAFF

v_gene: TRBV9
j_gene: TRBJ1-3
CDR3aa: CASGLSDRPFSGNTTYF

v_gene: TRBV19
j_gene: TRBJ2-3
CDR3aa: CASSRLQGSGTDTQYF

v_gene: TRBV29-1
j_gene: TRBJ1-2
CDR3aa: CSVGWTGSSYGYTF

v_gene: TRBV20-1
j_gene: TRBJ1-2
CDR3aa: CSARTGSGYTF

v_gene: TRBV19
j_gene: TRBJ1-4
CDR3aa: CASGRQGDNEKLFF

v_gene: TRBV5-8
j_gene: TRBJ2-5
CDR3aa: CASSEGTQYF

v_gene: TRBV28
j_gene: TRBJ2-3
CDR3aa: CASSLEQLGTDTQYF

v_gene: TRBV3-1
j_gene: TRBJ2-5
CDR3aa: CASSQQMGTQYF

v_gene: TRBV9
j_gene: TRBJ1-2
CDR3aa: CASSVADTGAGYTF

v_gene: TRBV29-1
j_gene: TRBJ2-7
CDR3aa: CSAGDRYYEQYF

v_gene: TRBV28
j_gene: TRBJ1-4
CDR3aa: CASSPSGQASKLFF

v_gene: TRBV29-1
j_gene: TRBJ1-1
CDR3aa: CSVEEGWTTEAFF

v_gene: TRBV6-5
j_gene: TRBJ2-7
CDR3aa: CASSEAPRTALSAYEQYF

v_gene: TRBV6-4
j_gene: TRBJ2-3
CDR3aa: CASSGASGGTDTQYF

v_gene: TRBV7-8
j_gene: TRBJ1-6
CDR3aa: CASSFSRDRASTPLHF

v_gene: TRBV7-6
j_gene: TRBJ1-1
CDR3aa: CASSLAGGGTEAFF